These T cell receptor beta chains were read from a single sample in a study of vaccination effects on CD4 cells after COVID-19. Some clones are missing from TCRdb's copy, which holds only in-frame ones; the method was immunoSEQ multiplex PCR. Here the sample spans about 41,000 clones, under 85% being singletons. Their antigens remain unidentified. Source: CD4+ T cells from PBMCs cultured with HCoV-NL63 spike peptides, taken before COVID-19 vaccination. Every receptor here comes from a human donor who received a COVID-19 vaccine. The CDR3 runs from the conserved cysteine through the conserved F or W.

>13|TRBV7-9|TRBJ2-2
CASSFFDTGELFF
>16|TRBV3-1/TRBV3-2|TRBJ2-6
CASSQLGGAGANVLTF
>16|TRBV2|TRBJ1-1
CASSELLGRLNTEAFF
>11|TRBV28|TRBJ2-5
CASSLKRTQYF
>15|TRBV11-2|TRBJ2-5
CASSKGPGPQETQYF
>14|TRBV6-6|TRBJ2-3
CASSQGAGADTQYF
>16|TRBV4-3|TRBJ1-1
CASSLDWTGQGTEAFF
>13|TRBV29-1|TRBJ1-2
CSVVTGRLDGYTF
>15|TRBV18|TRBJ1-1
CASSPRPGPETEAFF
>13|TRBV5-1|TRBJ1-2
CASSLDSYYGYTF
>17|TRBV9|TRBJ2-2
CASSVAFLAVNTGELFF
>14|TRBV6-6|TRBJ1-1
CASTSGGTNTEAFF